These 20 T cell receptor beta chains share one sample of origin, sequenced in a study of shared clonotypes between healthy human individuals. Some clones are missing from TCRdb's copy, which holds only in-frame ones; the method was immunoSEQ multiplex PCR. The sample lists approximately 2.3 million clones, roughly 93% seen once, with about 0.39% in the top ten. The specimen was naive CD4+ T cells from PBMCs. As to subset: CD45RA+ positively selected. These receptors all stem from a man younger than 30 in good health. Some clones in this sample may be carry-over from other donors' samples.

V and J are TRBV4-1 and TRBJ1-1; tentative D call: TRBD1 (5 bases). Trimming took off 3 bases at V and 7 bases at J, with 33 bases between the two ends. This CDR3 has 20 amino acids. In germline, CDR1 is MGHRA, CDR2 YSYEKL. For the CDR3, the DNA is TGCGCCAGCAGCCATAAGTTCCGGGGGTTAAAGGAGTCTTTATCAATTGAAGCTTTCTTT. Translated: CASSHKFRGLKESLSIEAFF.

The chain employs TRBV9 and TRBJ2-1; a weak D match, TRBD1 (6 bases). The V gene's germline CDR1 is SGDLS and CDR2 YYNGEE. V lost 7 bases and J lost 2, with 22 bases in between. The CDR3 has 17 residues. The chain's CDR3 is CASQRGSVVAPYNEQFF. CDR3 DNA: TGTGCCAGCCAAAGGGGGTCTGTAGTGGCGCCCTACAATGAGCAGTTCTTC.

The V gene is TRBV11-3, the J gene TRBJ2-2; D ambiguous. This CDR3 is built from 13 residues. Looked up from germline, CDR1 is SGHNT and CDR2 is YENEEA. Trimming stripped 5 bases from V and 7 bases from J, with 11 bases between. The CDR3 sequence: CASSPSTSGELFF. The DNA of the CDR3 is TGTGCCAGCAGCCCATCCACCAGCGGGGAGCTGTTTTTT.

The J gene is TRBJ1-2, the V gene TRBV9; TRBD1 agrees at 7 bases. Germline V gives CDR1 SGDLS, CDR2 YYNGEE. This CDR3 is 15 amino acids long. V lost 3 bases, J lost 4 bases, and 9 bases stayed unmatched. CDR3 residues: CASSAEGYRGYGYTF. CDR3 DNA sequence: TGTGCCAGCAGCGCAGAAGGGTACAGGGGCTATGGCTACACCTTC.

To note about this clone: Different DNA sequences within this sample yield the same CDR3. The chain combines TRBV5-1 with TRBJ2-7; TRBD2 aligns across 11 bases. J gave up 1 base and V 4 bases, and 7 bases lay outside the gene matches. The CDR3 loop spans 16 amino acids. Germline CDR1 SGHRS, CDR2 YFSETQ. CDR3 region: CASSALAGGSSYEQYF. In DNA form, the CDR3 reads TGCGCCAGCAGCGCCCTAGCGGGAGGTAGTTCCTACGAGCAGTACTTC.

This sequence joins TRBV5-4 and TRBJ2-1, with 9 nucleotides matching TRBD2. Losses at the gene ends were 5 bases for V and 1 base for J; bases not matched to a gene: 4. This CDR3 has 15 residues. Germline CDR1 reads SGHNT; CDR2 reads YYREEE (reference sequence). The CDR3 loop reads CASRDGLASYNEQFF. CDR3 in DNA: TGTGCCAGCAGGGATGGACTAGCGTCCTACAATGAGCAGTTCTTC.

The genes are TRBV28 and TRBJ2-5; D possibly corresponds to TRBD1 (6 bases). Germline assignment: CDR1 MDHEN and CDR2 SYDVKM. This CDR3 spans 14 amino acids. The V gene lost 5 bases and the J gene lost 2 bases, with 12 bases spanning the gap. The CDR3, as DNA: TGTGCCAGCAGTGCGGACAGCCTACAAGAGACCCAGTACTTC. Translation gives CASSADSLQETQYF. Full variable domain (rest looked up from reference TRBV28 and TRBJ2-5): DVKVTQSSRYLVKRTGEKVFLECVQDMDHENMFWYRQDPGLGLRLIYFSYDVKMKEKGDIPEGYSVSREKKERFSLILESASTNQTSMYLCASSADSLQETQYFGPGTRLLVL.

This chain connects TRBV4-1 to TRBJ2-5, with TRBD2 matching 11 bases. The CDR3 runs to 17 residues. The V gene's germline CDR1 is MGHRA and CDR2 YSYEKL. The V and J ends lost 0 bases and 0 bases, in that order; junction bases with no gene match: 3. The CDR3 region is CASSQDWTSGYQETQYF. The CDR3 DNA is TGCGCCAGCAGCCAAGATTGGACTAGCGGGTACCAAGAGACCCAGTACTTC.

The genes are TRBV2 and TRBJ1-4; D ambiguous. Germline assignment: CDR1 SNHLY and CDR2 FYNNEI. The CDR3 sequence is 13 residues long. Trimming took off 3 bases at V and 8 bases at J, with 10 bases between the two ends. The CDR3 loop is CASSDTTQEKLFF. The CDR3 DNA follows: TGTGCCAGCAGTGATACGACTCAGGAAAAACTGTTTTTT.

The chain combines TRBV5-4 with TRBJ2-5, with 9 bases lining up with TRBD2. V trimming: 4 bases; J trimming: 2 bases; junction bases outside the gene matches: 3. The CDR3 length is 14 residues. The germline gives CDR1 SGHNT, CDR2 YYREEE (reference sequence). The CDR3, as DNA: TGTGCCAGCAGCCGACTAGCGGAGCAAGAGACCCAGTACTTC. This sequence encodes CASSRLAEQETQYF.

As to this clone: Other DNA variants within this sample encode the same CDR3. J is TRBJ2-7 and V is TRBV29-1, with 7 bases lining up with TRBD1. This CDR3 is 12 amino acids long. CDR1 is SQVTM and CDR2 is ANQGSEA in the germline V gene. V shed 4 bases, J shed 3 bases, and the junction held 3 bases outside the gene matches. CDR3 sequence reads: CSVGTGSYEQYF. The CDR3 bases are TGCAGCGTTGGGACAGGAAGCTACGAGCAGTACTTC.

For the CDR3, the DNA is TGTGCCAGCTCACCCCGACGGATCTCTGGGGCCAACGTCCTGACTTTC. It encodes CASSPRRISGANVLTF. The rearrangement joins TRBV18 to TRBJ2-6; D is ambiguous. The CDR3 has 16 residues. The germline gives CDR1 KGHSH, CDR2 LQKENI. Trimming pared 3 bases from V and 0 bases from J, leaving 9 bases between.

This chain connects TRBV6-6 to TRBJ2-5; no definite D call. The length of the CDR3 is 13 residues. CDR1 is MNHNY and CDR2 is SVGAGI in the germline V gene (reference sequence). The V end was cut by 6 bases, the J end by 3 bases, with 11 bases between. This CDR3 is CASSPRSEETQYF. The CDR3 DNA sequence: TGTGCCAGCAGCCCCAGATCAGAAGAGACCCAGTACTTC.

Points on this clone: Other DNA sequences within the sample encode an identical CDR3. The rearrangement links TRBV10-1 to TRBJ1-5; D not resolved. Germline-derived CDR1 and CDR2 are WNHNN and SYGVQD (reference sequence). V lost 3 bases to trimming and J lost 1 base, with 4 bases between them. There are 13 residues in the CDR3. DNA for the CDR3: TGCGCCAGCAGTGAAAACAGCAATCAGCCCCAGCATTTT. Its protein product is CASSENSNQPQHF.

V and J are TRBV29-1 and TRBJ2-5, with unresolved D. V was clipped by 4 bases and J by 2 bases, with 5 bases between them. This CDR3 contains 11 residues. Germline-derived CDR1 and CDR2 are SQVTM and ANQGSEA. This CDR3 reads CSVGLQETQYF. The CDR3 coding sequence is TGCAGCGTTGGACTTCAAGAGACCCAGTACTTC.

The chain carries TRBV7-8 and TRBJ1-5, with D unresolved. This CDR3 comprises 13 residues. Trimming removed 5 bases at V and 0 bases at J, with 5 bases between. CDR1 and CDR2 from the germline V gene are SGHVS and FQNEAQ. The CDR3 coding sequence is TGTGCCAGCAGCGAAGTTAGCAATCAGCCCCAGCATTTT. It is translated as CASSEVSNQPQHF.

The chain uses TRBV28 and TRBJ1-3; no reliable D call. The CDR3 spans 16 residues. Trimming took off 8 bases at V and 13 bases at J, with 30 bases between the two ends. CDR1 MDHEN and CDR2 SYDVKM come from the germline V gene. The CDR3 loop reads CASALTFQPPGNRIYF. DNA for the CDR3: TGTGCCAGCGCCCTGACTTTCCAACCACCTGGAAATCGGATATATTTT.

J is TRBJ1-4 and V is TRBV18, with D perhaps TRBD1 (5 bases). Between the trimmed V and J ends, which lost 3 bases and 6 bases, there was a span of 14 bases. The CDR3 totals 15 residues. Germline lookup yields CDR1 KGHSH and CDR2 LQKENI. CDR3 in DNA: TGTGCCAGCTCACCCCAGGGAGTAGGGGATGAAAAACTGTTTTTT. It yields the protein CASSPQGVGDEKLFF.

This chain connects TRBV7-8 to TRBJ2-3; 8 nucleotides line up with TRBD1. The germline V gene encodes CDR1 SGHVS and CDR2 FQNEAQ. J lost 4 bases, V lost 5 bases, and 11 bases had no gene match. The CDR3 is 16 amino acids. The CDR3 sequence is CASSPQGAFYADTQYF. For the CDR3, the DNA is TGTGCCAGCAGCCCGCAGGGGGCCTTCTATGCAGATACGCAGTATTTT.

The chain uses TRBV5-1 and TRBJ1-1; D unresolved. The ends were cut back, 2 bases at V and 0 bases at J, with 8 bases in the middle. Germline-derived CDR1 and CDR2 are SGHRS and YFSETQ. The CDR3 runs to 14 residues. In nucleotides, the CDR3 is TGCGCCAGCAGCTTCTCTACCGTGAACACTGAAGCTTTCTTT. Translation: CASSFSTVNTEAFF.